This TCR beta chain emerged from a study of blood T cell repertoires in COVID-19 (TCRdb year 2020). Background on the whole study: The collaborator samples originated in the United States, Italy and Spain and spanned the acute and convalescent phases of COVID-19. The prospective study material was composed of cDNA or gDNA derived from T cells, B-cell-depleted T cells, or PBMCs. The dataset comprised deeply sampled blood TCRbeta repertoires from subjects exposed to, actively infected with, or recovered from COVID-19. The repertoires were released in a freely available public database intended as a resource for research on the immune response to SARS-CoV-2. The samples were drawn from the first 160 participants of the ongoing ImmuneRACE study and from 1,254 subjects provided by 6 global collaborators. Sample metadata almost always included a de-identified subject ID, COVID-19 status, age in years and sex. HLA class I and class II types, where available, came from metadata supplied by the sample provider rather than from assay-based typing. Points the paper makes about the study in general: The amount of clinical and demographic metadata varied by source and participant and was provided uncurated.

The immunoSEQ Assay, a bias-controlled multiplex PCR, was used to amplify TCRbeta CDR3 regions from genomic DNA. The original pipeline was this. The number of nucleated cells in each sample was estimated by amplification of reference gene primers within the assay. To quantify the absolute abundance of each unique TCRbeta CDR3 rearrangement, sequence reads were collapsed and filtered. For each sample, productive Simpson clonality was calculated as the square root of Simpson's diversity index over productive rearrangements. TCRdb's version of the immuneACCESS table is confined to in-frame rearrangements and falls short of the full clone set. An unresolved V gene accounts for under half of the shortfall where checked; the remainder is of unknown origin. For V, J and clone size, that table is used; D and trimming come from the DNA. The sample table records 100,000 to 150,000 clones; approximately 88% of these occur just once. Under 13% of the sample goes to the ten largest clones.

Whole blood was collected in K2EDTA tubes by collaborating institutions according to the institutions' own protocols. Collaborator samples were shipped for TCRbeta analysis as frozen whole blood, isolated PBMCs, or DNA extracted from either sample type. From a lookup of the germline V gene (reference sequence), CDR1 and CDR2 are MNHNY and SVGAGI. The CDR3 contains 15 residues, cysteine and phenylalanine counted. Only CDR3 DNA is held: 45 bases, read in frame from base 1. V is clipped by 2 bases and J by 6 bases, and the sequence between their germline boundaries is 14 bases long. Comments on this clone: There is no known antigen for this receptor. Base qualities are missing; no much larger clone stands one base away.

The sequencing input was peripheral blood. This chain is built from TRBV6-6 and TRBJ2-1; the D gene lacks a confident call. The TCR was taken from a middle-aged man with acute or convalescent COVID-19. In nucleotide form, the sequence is TGTGCCAGCAGTTACCCGAGAAACCTTATCAATGAGCAGTTCTTC. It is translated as CASSYPRNLINEQFF.